Below, 16 T cell receptor beta chains from the same sample are listed, as sequenced in a study of long-term antiretroviral therapy in people with HIV. Investigators performed immunoSEQ version v3.0 at survey level. Sequencing was performed with immunoSEQ multiplex PCR; in TCRdb, only in-frame clones are kept and a portion is missing. The top ten hold about 5% of the sample, which has 20,000 to 30,000 clones, 81% seen once. The material sequenced was unsorted PBMCs, taken 4.4 years after starting antiretroviral therapy. The receptor source for this set is a man aged 30-40 years with HIV.

V usage is TRBV19 and J usage is TRBJ1-5; D ambiguous. CDR3 length: 15 amino acids. The V end lost 4 bases, the J end lost 4 bases, and 14 bases lay between the germline ends. Germline V gene lookup returns CDR1 LNHDA and CDR2 SQIVND (reference sequence). The CDR3 loop reads CASSKGHASNQPQHF. Here the CDR3 DNA reads TGTGCCAGTAGTAAGGGTCACGCCTCGAATCAGCCCCAGCATTTT.

V and J are TRBV2 and TRBJ1-6; possibly TRBD1 for D (6 bases). Germline lookup yields CDR1 SNHLY and CDR2 FYNNEI. V was pared by 7 bases and J by 9 bases, with 16 bases between. This CDR3 comprises 14 residues. CDR3 region: CASKGSQGGSPLHF. The CDR3 DNA reads TGTGCCAGCAAAGGGTCACAGGGCGGTTCACCCCTCCACTTT.

V is TRBV18 and J is TRBJ2-1; no definite D call. The CDR3 sequence is 13 residues long. Germline loops: CDR1 KGHSH, CDR2 LQKENI. V was pared by 1 base and J by 8 bases, with 9 bases between. CDR3 coding DNA: TGTGCCAGCTCACCACAGGGATCCGATGAGCAGTTCTTC. Protein product: CASSPQGSDEQFF.

This sequence joins TRBV7-2 and TRBJ1-1; tentative D call: TRBD1 (6 bases). V shed 1 base and J shed 8 bases, with 11 bases lying between them. Germline CDR1 is SGHTA and CDR2 is FQGNSA. The CDR3 extends over 13 amino acids. In DNA, the CDR3 is TGTGCCAGCAGCTTAGGGGAGGGGGGAGAAGCTTTCTTT. This gives the protein CASSLGEGGEAFF.

This chain connects TRBV27 to TRBJ1-1; a possible D gene is TRBD1 (6 bases). The germline V gene encodes CDR1 MNHEY and CDR2 SMNVEV (reference sequence). This CDR3 is built from 14 residues. Trimming shortened V by 8 bases and J by 5 bases, and 18 bases separated the two germline ends. CDR3 bases: TGTGCCAGCGGCCAACCAGGGGCTGGAACTGAAGCTTTCTTT. This codes for CASGQPGAGTEAFF.

The chain is built from TRBV27 and TRBJ2-1; 11 bases agree with TRBD2. The CDR3 is 15 amino acids. After removal of 6 bases from V and 3 bases from J, the junction contained 4 bases not matched to a gene. Germline V lookup: CDR1 MNHEY, CDR2 SMNVEV (reference sequence). The CDR3 is CASSDGTSGYNEQFF. The CDR3 DNA follows: TGTGCCAGCAGCGACGGGACTAGCGGCTACAATGAGCAGTTCTTC.

The rearrangement joins TRBV9 to TRBJ2-7, with 7 bases fitting TRBD1. Germline assignment: CDR1 SGDLS and CDR2 YYNGEE. Germline trimming cut 4 bases from V and 4 bases from J; bases unmatched to any gene: 5. There are 13 residues in the CDR3. DNA for the CDR3: TGTGCCAGCAGCCCCCGGGACAGTTACGAGCAGTACTTC. Protein sequence: CASSPRDSYEQYF.

The J gene is TRBJ1-2, the V gene TRBV28, with 9 bases fitting TRBD1. Germline V gene sequence: CDR1 MDHEN, CDR2 SYDVKM. This CDR3 has 13 amino acids. Losses at the gene ends were 5 bases for V and 2 bases for J; bases not matched to a gene: 0. Here the CDR3 reads CASSGTGNYGYTF. CDR3 in DNA: TGTGCCAGCAGTGGGACAGGGAACTATGGCTACACCTTC.

This clone occurred once. The rearrangement links TRBV9 to TRBJ1-1, with D unclear. Trimming took 1 base from V and 1 from J, leaving 5 bases between them. Germline V CDR1 and CDR2: SGDLS, YYNGEE. The CDR3 covers 13 residues. The CDR3 sequence is CASSVQWNTEAFF. CDR3 sequence (DNA): TGTGCCAGCAGCGTACAGTGGAACACTGAAGCTTTCTTT.

The J gene is TRBJ1-4, the V gene TRBV5-1; D not resolved. V was shortened by 0 bases and J by 8 bases, with 14 bases between the two germline ends. The germline CDR1 and CDR2 sequences are SGHRS and YFSETQ. The CDR3 spans 15 residues. This CDR3 is CASSLGGGMREKLFF. CDR3 DNA: TGCGCCAGCAGCTTGGGTGGAGGGATGAGGGAAAAACTGTTTTTT.

The V gene is TRBV20-1, the J gene TRBJ1-2; D is uncertain. V lost 1 base to trimming and J lost 12 bases, with 9 bases between them. CDR1 DFQATT and CDR2 SNEGSKA come from the germline V gene (reference sequence). This CDR3 comprises 10 residues. The CDR3, as DNA: TGCAGTGCTAGAGCAGGTTGGCACACCTTC. Encoded protein: CSARAGWHTF.

The chain couples TRBV6-1 to TRBJ2-7; no definite D call. Germline V lookup: CDR1 MNHNS, CDR2 SASEGT. There are 11 residues in the CDR3. V was pared by 3 bases and J by 6 bases, with 6 bases between. For the CDR3, the DNA is TGTGCCAGCAGTGAGAACGGCGAGCAGTACTTC. This encodes CASSENGEQYF.

The genes are TRBV5-4 and TRBJ2-7; 9 bases map to TRBD1. With 0 bases clipped from V and 5 bases from J, the junction kept 12 bases outside the gene matches. In germline, CDR1 is SGHNT, CDR2 YYREEE (reference sequence). This CDR3 has 17 amino acids. The CDR3 region is CASSLEVRRQGVDEQYF. The CDR3 nucleotides are TGTGCCAGCAGCTTGGAAGTTAGGAGACAGGGGGTCGACGAGCAGTACTTC.

This chain links TRBV4-2 with TRBJ2-5; no firm D call. The V end was cut by 0 bases, the J end by 1 base, with 3 bases between. CDR1 LGHNA and CDR2 YNFKEQ come from the germline V gene. The CDR3 contains 13 residues. Here the CDR3 DNA reads TGTGCCAGCAGCCAAGACCCCCAAGAGACCCAGTACTTC. It yields the protein CASSQDPQETQYF.

This clone was found a few times. The chain employs TRBV6-5 and TRBJ2-7, with TRBD2 identical over 8 bases. Germline lookup yields CDR1 MNHEY and CDR2 SVGAGI. The CDR3 runs to 15 residues. V was pared by 6 bases and J by 2 bases, with 9 bases of the junction left unmatched. The CDR3 nucleotides read TGTGCCAGCAGGCCGGCGGGGGGTATGACCTACGAGCAGTACTTC. Residues: CASRPAGGMTYEQYF.

The chain carries TRBV5-4 and TRBJ2-3, with D possibly being TRBD1 (6 bases). This CDR3 is 15 amino acids long. The germline V and J ends were trimmed by 4 bases and 2 bases, with 14 bases remaining between them. The germline gives CDR1 SGHNT, CDR2 YYREEE (reference sequence). DNA for the CDR3: TGTGCCAGCAGCCAGGACAGCACCTTCACAGATACGCAGTATTTT. Residues: CASSQDSTFTDTQYF.